This T cell receptor (beta chain) was identified during a study of T cell responses to AZD1222 COVID-19 vaccine (dated by TCRdb to the early 2020s). The study in broad terms: A total of over 230 trial participants underwent TCR sequencing, of whom roughly 210 had received two doses of AZD1222 and some 26 had received two doses of the MenACWY control vaccine. Trial participants were enrolled by age into subgroups of 18-55, 56-69 and 70-plus years, and around 150, 29 and 61 TCR-sequenced participants, respectively, were included in these subgroups. The study at large found these results: Because no day 14 peak-response samples were available, the repertoires could be characterized only after the peak T cell response. A significant rise in spike-specific TCR breadth and depth was observed after two AZD1222 doses relative to day 0 and relative to MenACWY recipients. The vaccine-associated CD4 TCRs covered the entire spike protein, and the dominant responses fell in regions 160-218 and 743-854. Epitopes outside the regions mutated in the B.1.351 and B.1.1.7 variants were reportedly recognized by nearly half of the unique spike-specific TCRs. Participants were mostly white British and included more females than males, and it was suggested by the authors that clonal diversity may have been underestimated. In the small 56-69-year group, the increase in depth fell short of significance, most likely because of low power. Only five to seven AZD1222 recipients were SARS-CoV-2 seropositive at baseline, limiting conclusions about previously exposed vaccinees.

V is pared back by 4 bases and J by 4 bases, with 14 bases lying between the germline termini. The CDR3 numbers 15 residues from cysteine through phenylalanine. Only the CDR3 portion is preserved as DNA: 45 bases, with reading frame beginning at the first base. The germline V gene provides CDR1 KGHSH and CDR2 LQKENI. Worth noting for this clone: No antigen is known for it. Base qualities are not recorded, but no much larger clone differs from it by a single base.

The CDR3 regions of human TCRbeta chains were analyzed by immunosequencing. The original pipeline was this. Repertoire TCRs were matched against a reference library of SARS-CoV-2-specific TCRs generated with the MIRA antigen-specificity platform. Breadth was defined as the fraction of unique TCRs that were SARS-CoV-2-associated. Depth was defined as the fraction of total T cells that were SARS-CoV-2-associated. Each spike-specific TCR was assigned to its reactive spike region and to a CD4 or CD8 class using the MIRA data. Log10-transformed breadth and depth values were compared by one-way ANOVA with Sidak's multiple comparisons tests. As stored in TCRdb, this immuneACCESS dataset retains in-frame rearrangements with V and J assigned. A fraction of the clones does not appear; measured against another copy, unresolved V genes explain less than half of the discrepancy, and the remainder lacks a known reason. That table is the source of V, J and clone size, and D and trimming were worked out from the DNA. The sample table contains 150,000 to 200,000 clones; only one count was recorded for about 90% of them. Of the sample, around 1% falls within the top ten clones.

The time point label for this specimen denotes: about 28 days (+/-7) after the second vaccine dose. Because spike-specific TCR depth and breadth did not differ between the two schedules, AZD1222 recipients who got a second dose at roughly 4 weeks were pooled with those who got a second dose at roughly 12 weeks. Vaccinee samples were obtained from the UK trials COV001 and COV002, which included a single-blind randomized controlled phase 2/3 trial of AZD1222 (ChAdOx1 nCoV-19) in healthy adults. For TCRbeta chain sequencing, PBMC samples from trial participants were taken at day 0 and at day 28 after the second dose.

This clonotype was sampled from an adult who received the AZD1222 COVID-19 vaccine. The specimen was peripheral blood, collected 28 days after the second AZD1222 dose. The sequence joins TRBV18 to TRBJ1-3, with the D gene not confidently named. The nucleotides are TGTGCCAGCTCACGTAGGGCGGTCGACGGAAACACCATATATTTT. It specifies CASSRRAVDGNTIYF.